Below are 20 T cell receptor beta chains sequenced from a single sample in a study of shared clonotypes between healthy human individuals (dated by TCRdb to the early 2020s). To prepare the library, the immunoSEQ multiplex PCR assay was applied. Here the immuneACCESS table is served through TCRdb, limited to in-frame sequences with V and J called. Missing clones are a known gap in these copies; in checked studies unresolved V genes cover under half, and the rest lacks a known reason. For this sample the table gives about 2.4 million clones, of which 93% were detected only once. Of the sample, around 0.37% falls within the top ten clones. Sequenced material: naive CD4+ T cells from PBMCs. The cell subset or site label corresponds to: CD45RA+ positively selected. The receptor source for this set is a man aged 18 to 29 in good health. Some clones in this sample may be carry-over from other donors' samples.

The V gene is TRBV7-9, the J gene TRBJ2-5; TRBD2 matches at 11 bases. The tail of the sequence fits TRBJ2-7 better, so the J call may be wrong. Germline CDR1 and CDR2: SEHNR and FQNEAQ (reference sequence). This CDR3 has 13 amino acids. The CDR3 region is CASQLAGGYEQYF. CDR3 in DNA: TGTGCCAGCCAGCTAGCGGGAGGTTACGAGCAGTACTTC.

This chain uses TRBV4-1 with TRBJ2-1; the D gene could be TRBD1 or TRBD2 (5 bases each). Trimming stripped 2 bases from V and 6 bases from J, with 17 bases between. The CDR3 sequence is 16 residues long. Germline V gene data show CDR1 as MGHRA and CDR2 as YSYEKL. CDR3 amino acids: CASSQLGRDVCNEQFF. The CDR3 DNA sequence: TGCGCCAGCAGCCAATTGGGCCGGGACGTTTGCAATGAGCAGTTCTTC.

J is TRBJ1-2 and V is TRBV28; D is unresolved. The CDR3 loop spans 16 amino acids. V lost 3 bases and J 8 bases, leaving 22 bases between the germline ends. Per germline, CDR1 MDHEN and CDR2 SYDVKM. CDR3: CASSFHERAHPRGYTF. The CDR3 nucleotides read TGTGCCAGCAGTTTCCATGAACGGGCCCACCCCCGCGGCTACACCTTC.

Concerning this clone itself: Other DNA sequences from this sample encode an identical CDR3 as well. CDR3 DNA: TGTGCCAGCTCACCACTCTCTAGCACAGATACGCAGTATTTT. It translates to CASSPLSSTDTQYF. The chain carries TRBV18 and TRBJ2-3; the D is unclear. The CDR3 runs 14 residues. Germline loops: CDR1 KGHSH, CDR2 LQKENI. Deletions cut 1 base from V and 0 bases from J, with 5 bases between.

About this clone: This sample also contains other DNA sequences that code for the same CDR3. This sequence joins TRBV10-3 and TRBJ2-5, with D perhaps matching TRBD1 (5 bases). Germline V gene sequence: CDR1 ENHRY, CDR2 SYGVKD. The CDR3 spans 13 residues. Trimming shortened V by 3 bases and J by 3 bases, and 8 bases separated the two germline ends. In DNA form, the CDR3 reads TGTGCCATCAGTGATGGCAGGGAAGAGACCCAGTACTTC. This encodes CAISDGREETQYF.

The count of this clone is one. The chain recombines TRBV2 with TRBJ2-2; D tentatively reads TRBD1 or TRBD2 (5 bases each). The germline CDR1 and CDR2 sequences are SNHLY and FYNNEI. There are 13 residues in the CDR3. V lost 7 bases and J lost 4, with 10 bases in between. The CDR3 nucleotides read TGTGCCAGCAAAGTTGGGGGCACCGGGGAGCTGTTTTTT. Its translation is CASKVGGTGELFF.

The chain recombines TRBV6-6 with TRBJ2-7; TRBD1 or TRBD2 may be the D gene (5 bases each). The CDR3 consists of 15 residues. Between the trimmed V and J ends, which lost 0 bases and 2 bases, there was a span of 11 bases. Germline-derived CDR1 and CDR2 are MNHNY and SVGAGI (reference sequence). This chain's CDR3 is CASSYSLGVTYEQYF. For the CDR3, the DNA is TGTGCCAGCAGTTACTCGTTGGGGGTCACCTACGAGCAGTACTTC.

Concerning this clone itself: The same CDR3 is also encoded by other DNA sequences in this sample. The genes are TRBV6-5 and TRBJ2-5; no definite D call. CDR3 length equals 12 residues. Trimming left V 2 bases short and J 2 bases short, with 3 bases between. Per the germline V gene, CDR1 is MNHEY and CDR2 is SVGAGI. DNA for the CDR3: TGTGCCAGCAGTTACGGTCAAGAGACCCAGTACTTC. Translating it yields CASSYGQETQYF.

As for this clone: Other DNA sequences in this sample translate to the same CDR3. The chain combines TRBV5-1 with TRBJ2-5; perhaps TRBD1 as D (6 bases). The V gene's germline CDR1 is SGHRS and CDR2 YFSETQ. The CDR3 extends over 13 amino acids. With 2 bases removed from V and 5 bases from J, the gap between germline ends came to 10 bases. In nucleotides, the CDR3 is TGCGCCAGCAGCTTCCAGGGGCGGGAGACCCAGTACTTC. It specifies CASSFQGRETQYF.

The chain recombines TRBV2 with TRBJ2-3, with D tentatively TRBD2 (5 bases). The CDR3 contains 15 residues. CDR1 and CDR2 (germline): SNHLY, FYNNEI. The V and J ends lost 3 bases and 1 base respectively, with 11 bases between them. The CDR3 here is CASSEGSGRTDTQYF. In DNA form, the CDR3 reads TGTGCCAGCAGTGAGGGGAGCGGCCGCACAGATACGCAGTATTTT.

V is TRBV6-6 and J is TRBJ1-2; TRBD1 matches 9 bases. V dropped 5 bases and J dropped 3; count of bases not matched to a gene: 4. The CDR3 length is 14 residues. The V gene's germline CDR1 is MNHNY and CDR2 SVGAGI (reference sequence). The CDR3 protein is CASSQQGAYYGYTF. The CDR3 DNA reads as TGTGCCAGCAGTCAACAGGGGGCATACTATGGCTACACCTTC.

Details on this clone: Other DNA sequences in this specimen translate into the identical CDR3. The chain has TRBV11-2 and TRBJ2-7; 7 nucleotides match TRBD2. The CDR3 has 13 residues. CDR1 is SGHAT, CDR2 FQNNGV, per germline. V lost 1 base and J lost 4; bases outside the gene matches: 1. The chain's CDR3 is CASSLGREYEQYF. CDR3 bases: TGTGCCAGCAGCTTAGGGCGGGAGTACGAGCAGTACTTC.

The chain employs TRBV5-4 and TRBJ2-7; tentatively, D is TRBD2 (6 bases). The V end was cut by 0 bases, the J end by 0 bases, with 13 bases between. Germline assignment: CDR1 SGHNT and CDR2 YYREEE (reference sequence). This CDR3 is built from 16 residues. CDR3 DNA sequence: TGTGCCAGCAGCTTGGGCGGGGCGCAGAGCTCCTACGAGCAGTACTTC. Residues: CASSLGGAQSSYEQYF.

This clone has just one count. The rearrangement links TRBV14 to TRBJ1-3; D gene ambiguous. V lost 0 bases and J 0 bases, leaving 9 bases between the germline ends. The CDR3 is made up of 16 amino acids. The V gene's germline CDR1 is SGHDN and CDR2 FVKESK. This chain's CDR3 is CASSQDLRSSGNTIYF. Here the CDR3 DNA reads TGTGCCAGCAGCCAAGACTTACGGAGCTCTGGAAACACCATATATTTT.

The chain carries TRBV29-1 and TRBJ2-3; 14 positions agree with TRBD2. This CDR3 comprises 18 residues. The germline gives CDR1 SQVTM, CDR2 ANQGSEA. The junction had 15 bases not matched to a gene; V was cut back by 4 bases and J by 6 bases. The CDR3 DNA sequence: TGCAGCGTTGGGCAGGGGGGTCCGGGACTAGCGGGAGTTGATACGCAGTATTTT. This translates into CSVGQGGPGLAGVDTQYF.

This clone is a singleton in its sample. The rearrangement uses TRBV5-6 and TRBJ1-2, with D unresolved. Germline V lookup: CDR1 SGHDT, CDR2 YYEEEE. CDR3 length: 15 amino acids. Trimming removed 0 bases at V and 10 bases at J, with 19 bases between. In nucleotides, the CDR3 is TGTGCCAGCAGCTTGGGAGGCAGGATCTCTGGAGACTACACCTTC. Its translation is CASSLGGRISGDYTF.

The V gene is TRBV28, the J gene TRBJ1-5; 11 bases map to TRBD1. This CDR3 is built from 15 residues. Germline CDR1 and CDR2: MDHEN and SYDVKM. V was clipped by 6 bases and J by 6 bases; unmatched bases: 7. CDR3 amino acids: CASSWTGGRSQPQHF. The CDR3 DNA sequence: TGTGCCAGCAGCTGGACAGGGGGCAGGAGTCAGCCCCAGCATTTT.

Note on this clone: Other DNA sequences in the same sample also yield this CDR3. The chain recombines TRBV30 with TRBJ2-7; D unclear. There are 11 residues in the CDR3. Germline CDR1 reads GTSNPN; CDR2 reads SVGIG (reference sequence). The V end was cut by 0 bases, the J end by 4 bases, with 4 bases between. As DNA, the CDR3 is TGTGCCTGGAGTGTAAGGTACGAGCAGTACTTC. It specifies CAWSVRYEQYF. The full variable domain, rest sourced from reference TRBV30 and TRBJ2-7, is SQTIHQWPATLVQPVGSPLSLECTVEGTSNPNLYWYRQAAGRGLQLLFYSVGIGQISSEVPQNLSASRPQDRQFILSSKKLLLSDSGFYLCAWSVRYEQYFGPGTRLTVT.

J is TRBJ1-2 and V is TRBV29-1, with D possibly being TRBD1 (5 bases). The CDR3 spans 13 residues. In germline, CDR1 is SQVTM, CDR2 ANQGSEA. With 4 bases removed from V and 7 bases from J, the gap between germline ends came to 16 bases. DNA of the CDR3: TGCAGCGTTGGAACTGGGACGAAAGGTGGCTACACCTTC. It is translated as CSVGTGTKGGYTF.

The chain is built from TRBV7-8 and TRBJ2-5, with TRBD2 matching 8 bases. Germline V gives CDR1 SGHVS, CDR2 FQNEAQ. Unmatched junction bases numbered 17, after V lost 0 bases and J lost 2 bases. The CDR3 totals 20 residues. The CDR3 nucleotides read TGTGCCAGCAGCTTAGCCGGGGGGGGCAGGCGACACTTAGGGCAAGAGACCCAGTACTTC. Residues: CASSLAGGGRRHLGQETQYF. The full variable domain, its missing parts supplied by reference TRBV7-8 and TRBJ2-5, is GAGVSQSPRYKVAKRGQDVALRCDPISGHVSLFWYQQALGQGPEFLTYFQNEAQLDKSGLPSDRFFAERPEGSVSTLKIQRTQQEDSAVYLCASSLAGGGRRHLGQETQYFGPGTRLLVL.